What follows is one TCR beta chain and its context. With 0 bases removed from V and 8 bases from J, the gap between germline ends came to 13 bases. The CDR3 is 14 amino acids. The germline gives CDR1 LNHNV, CDR2 YYDKDF (reference sequence). Per the original data handling: Estimated nucleated cell counts came from reference gene primer amplification. Method: immunoSEQ multiplex PCR; TCRdb's copy keeps in-frame clones and lacks some. V, J and clone size are taken as reported in that table, and D and trimming were inferred from the DNA itself. This table has 35,000 to 45,000 clones, 70% to 90% appearing once. This sample stems from a study of blood T cell repertoires in COVID-19. Study context: Samples of COVID-19 (acute and convalescent) were obtained from the United States, Italy and Spain. PBMCs, B-cell-depleted T cells, or T cells provided the cDNA or gDNA that made up the material.

This sequence originates from a man in his forties with active COVID-19. Sample: peripheral blood. This chain uses TRBV15 with TRBJ1-2; weak D call: TRBD1 (6 bases). The CDR3 region has the DNA TGTGCCACCAGCAGAGACTACAGGGTCTCCGGCTACACCTTC. This translates into CATSRDYRVSGYTF. The full variable domain, completed using reference TRBV15 and TRBJ1-2, is DAMVIQNPRYQVTQFGKPVTLSCSQTLNHNVMYWYQQKSSQAPKLLFHYYDKDFNNEADTPDNFQSRRPNTSFCFLDIRSPGLGDTAMYLCATSRDYRVSGYTFGSGTRLTVV.